Only a few counts were recorded for the clone carrying this TCR beta chain. The antigen is undetermined. This sample is part of a study of blood T cells in healthy people across ages. Study-wide findings and caveats: In these data, TCR beta diversity tracked strongly with naive T cell percentage.

Through a sample-barcoded 5' primer and a J-beta primer mix, a second PCR was run for roughly 6 to 11 cycles. Via MiXCR, TCRdb re-called the 5' RACE reads, giving one row per CDR3 protein. Altogether fewer than 650,000 distinct CDR3 sequences are present, about 27% being singletons, with the ten largest covering approximately 4%. This CDR3 contains 14 residues. Trimming pared 0 bases from V and 6 bases from J, leaving 10 bases between. Germline-derived CDR1 and CDR2 are SEHNR and FQNEAQ (reference sequence). This sample was shared with a second study, whose subject was T cells of mothers and their children. That study adds: The authors added sample barcodes and 2-4 random nucleotides using the M1S primer of the second PCR. Biologically related mothers and children overlapped slightly more than unrelated pairs, a non-significant difference.

The sample was blood. This sequence joins TRBV7-9 and TRBJ2-3, with D tentatively TRBD2 (6 bases). This TCR was recovered from a boy aged 2 to 10 in good health. CDR3 DNA sequence: TGTGCCAGCAGCTTAGCCGGGAGAGGGGATACGCAGTATTTT. Amino acid sequence: CASSLAGRGDTQYF. Complete variable domain (other parts from reference TRBV7-9 and TRBJ2-3): DTGVSQNPRHKITKRGQNVTFRCDPISEHNRLYWYRQTLGQGPEFLTYFQNEAQLEKSRLLSDRFSAERPKGSFSTLEIQRTEQGDSAMYLCASSLAGRGDTQYFGPGTRLTVL.